These 27 T cell receptor beta chains share one sample of origin, sequenced in a study of beta chain features in type 1 diabetes. Study results and caveats: Moderate yet significant TCRB CDR3 shortening was seen in Type 1 diabetes patients in all four CD4+ subsets.

Their antigen targets remain unknown. What was sequenced were expressed TCRB transcripts, since all of the isolated RNA had been reverse transcribed. Libraries were prepared by immunoSEQ multiplex PCR; TCRdb keeps only in-frame clonotypes and omits some of them. The data show about 300,000 clones, roughly 14% seen once. The specimen sequenced was naive CD4+ T cells from blood. The receptors were sampled from a woman aged 18-35 years with type 1 diabetes.

The gene calls are TRBV4-1 and TRBJ2-1; TRBD1 aligns across 10 bases. Germline assignment: CDR1 MGHRA and CDR2 YSYEKL. The CDR3 runs 14 residues. V shed 4 bases, J shed 7 bases, and the junction held 4 bases outside the gene matches. CDR3 protein: CASSPRQGANEQFF. The CDR3 nucleotides read TGCGCCAGCAGCCCTCGACAGGGGGCTAATGAGCAGTTCTTC.

This clone turned up a few times. The CDR3 coding sequence is TGTGCCAGCACCTTCCGCCAGGCAGGGGGCTCGGGAGATACGCAGTATTTT. Translation gives CASTFRQAGGSGDTQYF. The rearrangement links TRBV7-2 to TRBJ2-3, with 8 bases fitting TRBD1. CDR3 length: 17 residues. With 7 bases clipped from V and 5 bases from J, the junction kept 17 bases outside the gene matches. Germline V gives CDR1 SGHTA, CDR2 FQGNSA.

This clone was counted a few times. V gene TRBV25-1 combines with J gene TRBJ2-1; D uncertain. With 5 bases removed from V and 0 bases from J, the gap between germline ends came to 11 bases. The CDR3 runs 15 residues. From germline, CDR1 is MGHDK and CDR2 SYGVNS. The CDR3 region is CASSPLDSSYNEQFF. For the CDR3, the DNA is TGTGCCAGCAGTCCCCTAGATTCCTCCTACAATGAGCAGTTCTTC.

The rearrangement joins TRBV4-1 to TRBJ2-1; TRBD2 aligns across 11 bases. Germline V gene data show CDR1 as MGHRA and CDR2 as YSYEKL. This CDR3 contains 16 residues. V lost 7 bases to trimming and J lost 4 bases; unmatched junction nucleotides: 9. CDR3 nucleotides: TGCGCCAGCAAACCCACTAGCGGGAGAGGTTACAATGAGCAGTTCTTC. Its translation: CASKPTSGRGYNEQFF.

The chain couples TRBV7-9 to TRBJ2-5; D perhaps matches TRBD2 (6 bases). CDR1 and CDR2 from the germline V gene are SEHNR and FQNEAQ (reference sequence). Trimming removed 3 bases at V and 7 bases at J, with 12 bases between. There are 13 residues in the CDR3. This CDR3 is CASSFRRVGTQYF. CDR3 bases: TGTGCCAGCAGCTTTAGGAGGGTAGGGACCCAGTACTTC.

V usage is TRBV7-2 and J usage is TRBJ2-5; the D is unclear. The CDR3 consists of 13 residues. Germline values: CDR1 SGHTA, CDR2 FQGNSA. V was pared by 1 base and J by 4 bases, with 7 bases between. The CDR3 loop reads CASSLGTIETQYF. Written as DNA, the CDR3 is TGTGCCAGCAGCTTAGGAACTATAGAGACCCAGTACTTC.

The V gene is TRBV5-1, the J gene TRBJ2-1; 16 nucleotides line up with TRBD2. This CDR3 spans 19 amino acids. The germline CDR1 and CDR2 sequences are SGHRS and YFSETQ. Trimming cost V 3 bases and J 0 bases; bases outside gene matches: 6. The CDR3 sequence: CASSSGLAGGPPSYNEQFF. The CDR3 coding sequence is TGCGCCAGCAGCTCGGGACTAGCGGGAGGGCCGCCCTCCTACAATGAGCAGTTCTTC.

This clone has more than one count but fewer than ten. This chain links TRBV15 with TRBJ2-7; 9 positions agree with TRBD1. The CDR3 runs 14 residues. Germline CDR1 and CDR2: LNHNV and YYDKDF (reference sequence). Losses at the gene ends were 5 bases for V and 2 bases for J; bases not matched to a gene: 4. In nucleotides, the CDR3 is TGTGCCACCAGCCGCGGGACAGGGACCTACGAGCAGTACGTC. Amino acid sequence: CATSRGTGTYEQYV.

This clone occurred a few times. This chain joins TRBV15 and TRBJ2-1, with TRBD1 matching 8 bases. Germline V CDR1 and CDR2: LNHNV, YYDKDF (reference sequence). The CDR3 spans 21 residues. V trimming: 0 bases; J trimming: 2 bases; junction bases outside the gene matches: 18. Here the CDR3 reads CATSRDRGQVNARGPYNEQFF. The CDR3 DNA follows: TGTGCCACCAGCAGAGATCGGGGACAGGTCAATGCGCGGGGCCCCTACAATGAGCAGTTCTTC. Combining the CDR3 with reference TRBV15 and TRBJ2-1 gives the whole variable domain DAMVIQNPRYQVTQFGKPVTLSCSQTLNHNVMYWYQQKSSQAPKLLFHYYDKDFNNEADTPDNFQSRRPNTSFCFLDIRSPGLGDTAMYLCATSRDRGQVNARGPYNEQFFGPGTRLTVL.

Only a few counts were recorded for this clone. The V gene is TRBV19, the J gene TRBJ2-3, with 7 nucleotides matching TRBD2. Germline trimming cut 1 base from V and 6 bases from J; bases unmatched to any gene: 4. The CDR3 length is 14 residues. CDR1 LNHDA and CDR2 SQIVND come from the germline V gene (reference sequence). CDR3 nucleotide sequence: TGTGCCAGTAGTATAGGCGGACTAGATGATACGCAGTATTTT. The encoded protein is CASSIGGLDDTQYF.

This clone showed up just a few times. This sequence joins TRBV30 and TRBJ2-1, with TRBD2 as a possible D gene (6 bases). V was pared by 3 bases and J by 0 bases, with 15 bases between. The germline V gene has CDR1 GTSNPN and CDR2 SVGIG (reference sequence). This CDR3 comprises 16 residues. The CDR3 is CAWRALAPSSYNEQFF. In nucleotides, the CDR3 is TGTGCCTGGAGGGCCCTAGCGCCGAGCTCCTACAATGAGCAGTTCTTC.

There are a few counts of this clone. The rearrangement links TRBV2 to TRBJ2-4; tentative D call: TRBD2 (5 bases). V was cut by 6 bases and J by 0 bases, with 15 bases left in between. From germline, CDR1 is SNHLY and CDR2 FYNNEI. The CDR3 has 16 residues. This CDR3 is CASREGLLLAKNIQYF. The CDR3 DNA sequence: TGTGCCAGCAGAGAGGGCCTCCTCCTAGCCAAAAACATTCAGTACTTC.

A few counts support this clone. The chain joins TRBV18 to TRBJ2-1, with D unresolved. The CDR3 covers 12 residues. Germline V gene lookup returns CDR1 KGHSH and CDR2 LQKENI. V was shortened by 3 bases and J by 9 bases, with 9 bases between the two germline ends. CDR3 bases: TGTGCCAGCTCACCTTCCGGTGGTGAGCAGTTCTTC. It specifies CASSPSGGEQFF.

This sequence joins TRBV28 and TRBJ2-1, with 11 bases matching TRBD2. The CDR3 sequence is 17 residues long. V dropped 6 bases and J dropped 7; count of bases not matched to a gene: 14. Germline CDR1 and CDR2: MDHEN and SYDVKM. The CDR3 loop reads CASRVPLAGGIGNEQFF. The DNA for the CDR3 is TGTGCCAGCAGAGTACCCCTAGCGGGAGGAATAGGGAATGAGCAGTTCTTC.

The rearrangement links TRBV11-3 to TRBJ1-1; D perhaps matches TRBD1 (5 bases). There are 12 residues in the CDR3. Germline V gene sequence: CDR1 SGHNT, CDR2 YENEEA. Trimming stripped 3 bases from V and 6 bases from J, with 8 bases between. This CDR3 is CASSFQGSEAFF. The CDR3 nucleotides are TGTGCCAGCAGCTTCCAGGGCTCTGAAGCTTTCTTT.

This clone has more than one count but fewer than ten. This chain uses TRBV14 with TRBJ2-5, with TRBD1 matching over 8 bases. Trimming cost V 1 base and J 7 bases; bases outside gene matches: 14. Germline assignment: CDR1 SGHDN and CDR2 FVKESK. The CDR3 totals 17 residues. The DNA of the CDR3 is TGTGCCAGCAGCCAAGCGGCCCGGACAGGGTGGAATGGGACCCAGTACTTC. It translates to CASSQAARTGWNGTQYF.

V is TRBV5-1 and J is TRBJ2-1, with a possible D match to TRBD2 (6 bases). CDR1 is SGHRS and CDR2 is YFSETQ in the germline V gene. Trimming cost V 0 bases and J 5 bases, with 15 bases left between them. The CDR3 contains 16 residues. The DNA for the CDR3 is TGCGCCAGCAGCTTGGGTCATACCGGGAGAAACAATGAGCAGTTCTTC. This encodes CASSLGHTGRNNEQFF. Full variable domain (outside the CDR3, taken from reference TRBV5-1 and TRBJ2-1): KAGVTQTPRYLIKTRGQQVTLSCSPISGHRSVSWYQQTPGQGLQFLFEYFSETQRNKGNFPGRFSGRQFSNSRSEMNVSTLELGDSALYLCASSLGHTGRNNEQFFGPGTRLTVL.

This clone occurred a few times. This same CDR3 is encoded by further DNA sequences in the sample. The J gene is TRBJ2-1, the V gene TRBV11-2, with unresolved D. Germline V gene lookup returns CDR1 SGHAT and CDR2 FQNNGV. The CDR3 consists of 15 residues. Trimming shortened V by 1 base and J by 1 base, and 8 bases separated the two germline ends. This CDR3 is CASSLAPASYNEQFF. The CDR3 DNA reads as TGTGCCAGCAGCTTAGCCCCCGCGTCCTACAATGAGCAGTTCTTC.

The CDR3: CASSPTQNTGELFF. DNA of the CDR3: TGTGCCAGCAGCCCCACACAGAACACCGGGGAGCTGTTTTTT. The V call is TRBV11-2, the J call TRBJ2-2, with D unclear. The CDR3 extends over 14 amino acids. Germline loops: CDR1 SGHAT, CDR2 FQNNGV. With 5 bases removed from V and 1 base from J, the gap between germline ends came to 8 bases.

This clone came up a few times. The chain links TRBV21-1 to TRBJ2-7; no DNA check was done on the table's D call, TRBD2. TRBV21-1 represents a pseudogene. CDR3 length: 16 residues. As DNA, the CDR3 is TGTGCCAGCAGCAAAGCGGAGCTAGCGGGAGCGCACGAGCAGTACGTC. This sequence encodes CASSKAELAGAHEQYV.

This clone occurred a few times. J is TRBJ2-7 and V is TRBV28; possibly TRBD2 for D (5 bases). The V end was cut by 8 bases, the J end by 3 bases, with 11 bases between. This CDR3 comprises 12 residues. CDR1 is MDHEN, CDR2 SYDVKM, per germline. The CDR3 bases are TGTGCCAGCCGAGGGTCCTACTACGAGCAGTACGTC. Translating it yields CASRGSYYEQYV.

This rearrangement joins TRBV29-1 to TRBJ1-1; 9 bases agree with TRBD1. The CDR3 has 14 amino acids. CDR1 and CDR2 from the germline V gene are SQVTM and ANQGSEA. The ends lost 4 bases at V and 0 bases at J; junction bases unmatched: 3. As DNA, the CDR3 is TGCAGCGTTGTACAGGGGGCGGTGAACACTGAAGCTTTCTTT. Amino acid sequence: CSVVQGAVNTEAFF. Filled out from reference TRBV29-1 and TRBJ1-1, the complete variable domain reads SAVISQKPSRDICQRGTSLTIQCQVDSQVTMMFWYRQQPGQSLTLIATANQGSEATYESGFVIDKFPISRPNLTFSTLTVSNMSPEDSSIYLCSVVQGAVNTEAFFGQGTRLTVV.

The chain links TRBV5-1 to TRBJ2-3; a weak D match, TRBD2 (6 bases). Trimming stripped 1 base from V and 0 bases from J, with 9 bases between. Germline loops: CDR1 SGHRS, CDR2 YFSETQ. The CDR3 contains 15 residues. CDR3 DNA sequence: TGCGCCAGCAGCTTGTGGGGGGACAGCACAGATACGCAGTATTTT. Translating gives CASSLWGDSTDTQYF.

This clone was seen a few times. This chain connects TRBV2 to TRBJ1-2, with D maybe TRBD1 (5 bases). The CDR3 runs to 13 residues. Germline V gene sequence: CDR1 SNHLY, CDR2 FYNNEI. The V and J ends lost 7 bases and 8 bases respectively, with 17 bases between them. The CDR3 bases are TGTGCCAGCATTCGATGGGGCGGATGGGGCTACACCTTC. It codes for CASIRWGGWGYTF. Variable domain in full (rest from reference TRBV2 and TRBJ1-2): EPEVTQTPSHQVTQMGQEVILRCVPISNHLYFYWYRQILGQKVEFLVSFYNNEISEKSEIFDDQFSVERPDGSNFTLKIRSTKLEDSAMYFCASIRWGGWGYTFGSGTRLTVV.

The chain carries TRBV7-2 and TRBJ1-5, with TRBD1 identical over 7 bases. CDR1 SGHTA and CDR2 FQGNSA come from the germline V gene. The length of the CDR3 is 15 residues. Trimming removed 0 bases from V and 4 bases from J; junction bases left unmatched: 3. This chain's CDR3 is CASSLAAGGNQPQHF. The CDR3 bases are TGTGCCAGCAGCTTAGCAGCAGGGGGGAATCAGCCCCAGCATTTT.

This clone was counted only a few times. The J gene is TRBJ2-5, the V gene TRBV5-4; D uncertain. Trimming removed 0 bases from V and 1 base from J, with 4 bases in between. The CDR3 loop spans 13 amino acids. The germline V gene encodes CDR1 SGHNT and CDR2 YYREEE (reference sequence). The CDR3, as DNA: TGTGCCAGCAGCTTGGCTTTCCAAGAGACCCAGTACTTC. Translating it yields CASSLAFQETQYF. Full variable domain (rest looked up from reference TRBV5-4 and TRBJ2-5): ETGVTQSPTHLIKTRGQQVTLRCSSQSGHNTVSWYQQALGQGPQFIFQYYREEENGRGNFPPRFSGLQFPNYSSELNVNALELDDSALYLCASSLAFQETQYFGPGTRLLVL.

This clone was counted between two and nine times. The chain carries TRBV14 and TRBJ2-3, with 9 bases that match TRBD2. Germline V gene data show CDR1 as SGHDN and CDR2 as FVKESK. The CDR3 is 16 amino acids. Trimming cost V 4 bases and J 0 bases; bases outside gene matches: 5. This CDR3 reads CASSPILAGSTDTQYF. The DNA of the CDR3 is TGTGCCAGCAGCCCGATACTAGCGGGTAGCACAGATACGCAGTATTTT.